This TCR beta chain was observed in a study of blood T cell repertoires in COVID-19. In the study overall: PBMCs, B-cell-depleted T cells, or T cells provided the cDNA or gDNA that made up the material.

Original processing notes: Estimated nucleated cell counts came from reference gene primer amplification. Data came from immunoSEQ multiplex PCR; TCRdb stores just in-frame clones and leaves some out. That table is the source of V, J and clone size, and D and trimming were worked out from the DNA. The profile shows 350,000 to 500,000 clones, approximately 90% of them singletons. Seattle's enrolled individuals joined amid active infection and were then monitored longitudinally. Sequencing was performed on peripheral blood. The receptor's source is a man between 18 and 29 years old with COVID-19, enrolled during active disease.

The CDR3 loop reads CASSSNRAAQYF. The DNA for the CDR3 is TGCGCCAGCAGCTCTAACAGGGCCGCACAGTACTTC. The chain recombines TRBV5-1 with TRBJ2-7; perhaps TRBD1 as D (6 bases). This CDR3 has 12 amino acids. Trimming left V 3 bases short and J 10 bases short, with 14 bases between. The V gene's germline CDR1 is SGHRS and CDR2 YFSETQ.